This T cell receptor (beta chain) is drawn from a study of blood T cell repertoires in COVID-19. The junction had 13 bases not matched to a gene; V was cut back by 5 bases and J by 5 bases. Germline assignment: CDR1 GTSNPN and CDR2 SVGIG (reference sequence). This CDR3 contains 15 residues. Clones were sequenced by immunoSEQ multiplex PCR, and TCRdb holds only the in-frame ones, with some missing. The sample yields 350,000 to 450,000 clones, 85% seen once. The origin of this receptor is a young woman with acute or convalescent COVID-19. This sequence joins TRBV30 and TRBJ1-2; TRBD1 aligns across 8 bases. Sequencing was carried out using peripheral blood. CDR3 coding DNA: TGTGCCTGGGGCTATCCGGGACAGGTCCCTTATGGCTACACCTTC. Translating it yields CAWGYPGQVPYGYTF.